The following is a TCR beta chain sequence with its context. What it binds is unknown. This sample stems from a study of T cell responses to AZD1222 COVID-19 vaccine. Points from the study as a whole: Seropositivity was recorded at baseline in only six AZD1222 recipients. Most donors were white British, females outnumbered males, and clonal diversity was possibly underestimated. After two AZD1222 doses, spike-specific TCR breadth and depth rose versus day 0.

The data were produced by immunoSEQ multiplex PCR, yet TCRdb's version contains in-frame clones alone and is incomplete. The table has 120,000 or so clones, 85% to 95% seen once; the top ten hold approximately 8%. Per germline, CDR1 SGHRS and CDR2 YFSETQ. The CDR3 contains 15 residues. After removal of 2 bases from V and 2 bases from J, the junction contained 4 bases not matched to a gene. This TCR was recovered from an adult in good health. The chain is built from TRBV5-1 and TRBJ1-1; TRBD1 aligns across 9 bases. Sequencing was performed on peripheral blood, taken on day 0 of AZD1222 vaccination. The CDR3: CASSLRTGVNTEAFF. The CDR3 DNA is TGCGCCAGCAGCTTACGGACAGGGGTAAACACTGAAGCTTTCTTT.